This T cell receptor beta chain is drawn from a study of T cell changes during pregnancy in multiple sclerosis. Per germline, CDR1 PRHDT and CDR2 FYEKMQ (reference sequence). The junction had 12 bases not matched to a gene; V was cut back by 5 bases and J by 2 bases. The CDR3 has 18 residues. Repertoires were generated with immunoSEQ multiplex PCR, while TCRdb's copy carries only in-frame clones and drops some. The sample includes tens of thousands of clones, roughly 92% seen only once; the top ten take approximately 3.4%. The chain employs TRBV13 and TRBJ1-2; the match to TRBD1 covers 12 bases. The clonotype was recovered from a female donor with multiple sclerosis, enrolled in a pregnancy study. The sample in question was CD8+ T cells from peripheral blood mononuclear cells, obtained in the second trimester of pregnancy. CDR3 in amino acids: CASSPFPGTGGDNYGYTF. As DNA, the CDR3 is TGTGCCAGCAGCCCTTTCCCCGGGACAGGGGGCGACAACTATGGCTACACCTTC.